This T cell receptor (beta chain) was captured by sequencing in a study of blood T cell repertoires in COVID-19. How the authors handled the data: Reference gene primer amplification yielded estimated nucleated cell counts. The protocol was immunoSEQ multiplex PCR, while the TCRdb copy is restricted to in-frame clones and leaves out a portion. D and trimming were read from the DNA, whereas the V and J calls and clone size are those reported in that table. The sample includes about 170,000 clones, under 95% of them seen just once. The CDR3 totals 14 residues. Germline V lookup: CDR1 LGHNA, CDR2 YSLEER. The V end was cut by 4 bases, the J end by 4 bases, with 13 bases between.

Material for sequencing was peripheral blood. The V gene is TRBV4-3, the J gene TRBJ1-2; no firm D call. This TCR was sampled from a man aged 18 to 29 with COVID-19, enrolled during active disease. The CDR3 DNA reads as TGCGCCAGCAGCCTATTGGGAGCTGTCTATGGCTACACCTTC. Translation gives CASSLLGAVYGYTF.